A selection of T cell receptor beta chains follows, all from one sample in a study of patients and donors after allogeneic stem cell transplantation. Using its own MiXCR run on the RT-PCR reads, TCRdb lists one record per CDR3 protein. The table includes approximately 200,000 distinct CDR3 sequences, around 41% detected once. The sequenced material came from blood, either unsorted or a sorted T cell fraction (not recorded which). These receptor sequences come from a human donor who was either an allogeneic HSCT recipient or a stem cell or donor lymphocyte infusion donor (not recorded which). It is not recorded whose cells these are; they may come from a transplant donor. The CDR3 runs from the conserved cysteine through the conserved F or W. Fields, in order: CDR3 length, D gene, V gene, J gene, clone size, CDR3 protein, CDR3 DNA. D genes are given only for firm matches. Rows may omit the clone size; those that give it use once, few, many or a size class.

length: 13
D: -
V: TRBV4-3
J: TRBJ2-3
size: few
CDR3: CASSQGRTDTQYF
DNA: TGCGCCAGCAGCCAAGGACGAACAGATACGCAGTATTTT

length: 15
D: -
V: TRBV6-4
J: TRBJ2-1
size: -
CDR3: CASSVGGGQLNEQFF
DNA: TGTGCCAGCAGTGTAGGGGGGGGTCAACTCAATGAGCAGTTCTTC

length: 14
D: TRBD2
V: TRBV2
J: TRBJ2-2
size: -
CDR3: CARSGTSDTGELFF
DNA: TGTGCCAGAAGCGGGACTAGTGACACCGGGGAGCTGTTTTTT

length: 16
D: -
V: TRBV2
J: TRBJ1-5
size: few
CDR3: CASSRRTTGLDQPQHF
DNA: TGTGCCAGCAGCAGACGAACCACAGGGTTAGATCAGCCCCAGCATTTT

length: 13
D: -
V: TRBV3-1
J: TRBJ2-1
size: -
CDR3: CASSADYRNEQFF
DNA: TGTGCCAGCAGCGCTGACTATCGCAATGAGCAGTTCTTC

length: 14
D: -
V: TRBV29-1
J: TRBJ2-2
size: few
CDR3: CSVALAPNTGELFF
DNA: TGCAGCGTTGCCCTAGCGCCAAACACCGGGGAGCTGTTTTTT

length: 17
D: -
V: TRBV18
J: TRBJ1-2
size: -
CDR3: CASSLPNPQRPGYGYTF
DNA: TGTGCCAGCTCACTACCCAACCCCCAAAGGCCCGGCTATGGCTACACCTTC

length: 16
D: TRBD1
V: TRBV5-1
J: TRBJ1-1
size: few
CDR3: CASSLDDRGVNTEAFF
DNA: TGCGCCAGCAGCTTGGACGACAGGGGAGTTAACACTGAAGCTTTCTTT

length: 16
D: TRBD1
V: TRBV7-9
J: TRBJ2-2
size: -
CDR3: CASSSPGTGDTGELFF
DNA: TGTGCCAGCAGCTCCCCCGGGACAGGGGACACCGGGGAGCTGTTTTTT

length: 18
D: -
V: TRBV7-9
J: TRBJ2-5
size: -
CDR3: CASSLGSGTVEGQETQYF
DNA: TGTGCCAGCAGCTTAGGGTCGGGGACGGTGGAAGGGCAAGAGACCCAGTACTTC

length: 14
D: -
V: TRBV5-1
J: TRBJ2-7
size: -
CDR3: CASSLTGNPYEQYF
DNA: TGCGCCAGCAGCTTGACAGGTAATCCGTACGAGCAGTACTTC

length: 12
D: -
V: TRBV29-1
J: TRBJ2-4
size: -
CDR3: CSVDTDVNIQYF
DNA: TGCAGCGTTGATACGGACGTAAACATTCAGTACTTC

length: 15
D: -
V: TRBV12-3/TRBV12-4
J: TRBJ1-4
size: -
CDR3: CASTPSGGDGEKLFF
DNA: TGTGCCAGCACTCCTAGTGGGGGGGATGGTGAAAAACTGTTTTTT

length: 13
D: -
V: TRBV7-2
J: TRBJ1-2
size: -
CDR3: CASSTRDGYGYTF
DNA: TGTGCCAGCAGCACCCGGGACGGGTATGGCTACACCTTC

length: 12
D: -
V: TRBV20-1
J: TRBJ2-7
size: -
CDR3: CSARTNPYEQYF
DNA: TGCAGTGCCAGGACCAATCCATACGAGCAGTACTTC

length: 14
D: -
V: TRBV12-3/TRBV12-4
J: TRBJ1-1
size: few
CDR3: CASSTPDPDTEAFF
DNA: TGTGCCAGCAGCACCCCGGACCCGGACACTGAAGCTTTCTTT

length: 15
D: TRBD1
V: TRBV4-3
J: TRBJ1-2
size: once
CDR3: CASSPSRGPGYGYTF
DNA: TGCGCCAGCAGCCCGAGTAGGGGGCCCGGCTATGGCTACACCTTC

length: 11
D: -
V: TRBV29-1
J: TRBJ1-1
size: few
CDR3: CSVRKNTEAFF
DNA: TGCAGCGTTCGGAAGAACACTGAAGCTTTCTTT

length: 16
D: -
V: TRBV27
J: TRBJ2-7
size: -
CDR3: CASSLVGRAEAYEQYF
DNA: TGTGCCAGCAGTTTAGTAGGGCGAGCAGAAGCCTACGAGCAGTACTTC

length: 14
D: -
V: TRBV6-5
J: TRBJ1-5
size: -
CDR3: CASRKPGRGQPQHF
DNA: TGTGCCAGCAGAAAACCAGGGAGAGGACAGCCCCAGCATTTT